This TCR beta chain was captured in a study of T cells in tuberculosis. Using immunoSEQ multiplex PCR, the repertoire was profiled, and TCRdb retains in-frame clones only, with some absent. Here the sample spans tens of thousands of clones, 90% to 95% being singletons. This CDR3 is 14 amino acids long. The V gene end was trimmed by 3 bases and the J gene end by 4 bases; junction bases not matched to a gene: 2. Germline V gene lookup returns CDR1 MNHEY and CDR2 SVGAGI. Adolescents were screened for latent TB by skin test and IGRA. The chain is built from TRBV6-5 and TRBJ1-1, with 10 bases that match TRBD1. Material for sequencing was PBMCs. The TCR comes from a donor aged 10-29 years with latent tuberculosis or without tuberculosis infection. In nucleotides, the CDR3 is TGTGCCAGCAGTTATGGGACAGGGGTCACTGAAGCTTTCTTT. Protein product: CASSYGTGVTEAFF.